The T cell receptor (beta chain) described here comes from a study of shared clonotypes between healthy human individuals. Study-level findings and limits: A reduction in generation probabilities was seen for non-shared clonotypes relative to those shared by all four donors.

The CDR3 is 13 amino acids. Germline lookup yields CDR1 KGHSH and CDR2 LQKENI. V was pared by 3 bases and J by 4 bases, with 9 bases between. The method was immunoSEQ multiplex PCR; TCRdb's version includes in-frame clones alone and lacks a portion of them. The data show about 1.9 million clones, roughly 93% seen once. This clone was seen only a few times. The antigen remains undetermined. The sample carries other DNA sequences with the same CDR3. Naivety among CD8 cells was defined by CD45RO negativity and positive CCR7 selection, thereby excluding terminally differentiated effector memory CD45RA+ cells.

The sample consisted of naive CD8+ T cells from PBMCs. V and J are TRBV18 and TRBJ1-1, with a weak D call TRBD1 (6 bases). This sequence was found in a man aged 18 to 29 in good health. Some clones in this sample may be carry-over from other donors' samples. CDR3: CASSPLGGTEAFF. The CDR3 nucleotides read TGTGCCAGCTCACCTCTAGGGGGCACTGAAGCTTTCTTT.